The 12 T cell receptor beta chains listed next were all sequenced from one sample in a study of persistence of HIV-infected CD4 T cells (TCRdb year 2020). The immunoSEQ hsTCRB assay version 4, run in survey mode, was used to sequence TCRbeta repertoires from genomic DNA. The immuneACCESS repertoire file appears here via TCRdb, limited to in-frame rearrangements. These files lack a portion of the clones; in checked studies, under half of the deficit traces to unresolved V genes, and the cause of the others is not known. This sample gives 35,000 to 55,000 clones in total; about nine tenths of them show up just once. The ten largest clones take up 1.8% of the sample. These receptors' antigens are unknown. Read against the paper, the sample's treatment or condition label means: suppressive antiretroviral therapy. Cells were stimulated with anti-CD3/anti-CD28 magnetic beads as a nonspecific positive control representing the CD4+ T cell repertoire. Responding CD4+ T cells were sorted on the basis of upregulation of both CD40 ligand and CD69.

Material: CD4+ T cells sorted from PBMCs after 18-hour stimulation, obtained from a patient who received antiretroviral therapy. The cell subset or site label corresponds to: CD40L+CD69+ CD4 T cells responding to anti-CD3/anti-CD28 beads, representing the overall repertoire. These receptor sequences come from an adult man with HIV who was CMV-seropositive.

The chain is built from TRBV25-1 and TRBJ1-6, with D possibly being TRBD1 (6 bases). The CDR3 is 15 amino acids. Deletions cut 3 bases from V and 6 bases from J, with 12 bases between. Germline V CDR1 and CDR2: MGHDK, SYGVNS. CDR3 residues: CASSEFRGSNSPLHF. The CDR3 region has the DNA TGTGCCAGCAGTGAGTTTAGGGGGAGTAATTCACCCCTCCACTTT. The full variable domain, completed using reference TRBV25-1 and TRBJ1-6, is EADIYQTPRYLVIGTGKKITLECSQTMGHDKMYWYQQDPGMELHLIHYSYGVNSTEKGDLSSESTVSRIRTEHFPLTLESARPSHTSQYLCASSEFRGSNSPLHFGNGTRLTVT.

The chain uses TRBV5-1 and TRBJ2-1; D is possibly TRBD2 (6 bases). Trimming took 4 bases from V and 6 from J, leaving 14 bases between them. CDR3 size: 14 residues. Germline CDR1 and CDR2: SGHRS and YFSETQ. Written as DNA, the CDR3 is TGCGCCAGCAGCCTCAGACTAGTAGGCAATGAGCAGTTCTTC. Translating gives CASSLRLVGNEQFF.

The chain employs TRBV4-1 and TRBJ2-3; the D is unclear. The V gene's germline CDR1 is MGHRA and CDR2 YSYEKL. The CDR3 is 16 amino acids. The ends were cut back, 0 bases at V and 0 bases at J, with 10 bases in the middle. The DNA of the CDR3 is TGCGCCAGCAGCCAAGATTGGGCCCTAAGCACAGATACGCAGTATTTT. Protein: CASSQDWALSTDTQYF.

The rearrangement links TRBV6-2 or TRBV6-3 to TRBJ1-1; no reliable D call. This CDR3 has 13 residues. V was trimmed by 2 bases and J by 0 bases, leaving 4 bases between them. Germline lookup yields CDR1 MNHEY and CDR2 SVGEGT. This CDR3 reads CASSYPVNTEAFF. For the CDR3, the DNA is TGTGCCAGCAGTTACCCGGTGAACACTGAAGCTTTCTTT.

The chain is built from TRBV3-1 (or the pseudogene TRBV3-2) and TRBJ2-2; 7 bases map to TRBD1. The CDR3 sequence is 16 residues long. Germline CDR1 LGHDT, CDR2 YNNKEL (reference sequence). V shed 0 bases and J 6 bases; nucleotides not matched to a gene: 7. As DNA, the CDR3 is TGTGCCAGCAGCCAAGATAGCAGGGGGTCTTCCGGGGAGCTGTTTTTT. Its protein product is CASSQDSRGSSGELFF.

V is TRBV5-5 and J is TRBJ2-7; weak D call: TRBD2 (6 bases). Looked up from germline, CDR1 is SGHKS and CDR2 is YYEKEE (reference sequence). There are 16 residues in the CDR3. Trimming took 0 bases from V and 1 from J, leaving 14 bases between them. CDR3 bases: TGTGCCAGCAGCTTGGTTGGAGGGAACCCTTCCTACGAGCAGTACTTC. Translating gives CASSLVGGNPSYEQYF.

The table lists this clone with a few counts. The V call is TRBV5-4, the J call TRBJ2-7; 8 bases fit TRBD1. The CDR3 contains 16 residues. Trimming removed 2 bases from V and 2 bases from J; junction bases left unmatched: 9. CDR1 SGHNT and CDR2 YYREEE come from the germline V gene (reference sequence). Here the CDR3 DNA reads TGTGCCAGCAGCTTTGGGTGGTCAGGGGGCCCCTACGAGCAGTACTTC. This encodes CASSFGWSGGPYEQYF.

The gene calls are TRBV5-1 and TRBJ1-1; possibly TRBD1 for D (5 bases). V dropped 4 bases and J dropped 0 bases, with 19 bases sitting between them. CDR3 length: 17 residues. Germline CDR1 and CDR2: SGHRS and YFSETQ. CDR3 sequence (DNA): TGCGCCAGCAGCCCGTACCCCGCAGGGACTATGAACACTGAAGCTTTCTTT. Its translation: CASSPYPAGTMNTEAFF. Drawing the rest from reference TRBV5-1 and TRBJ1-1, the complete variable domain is KAGVTQTPRYLIKTRGQQVTLSCSPISGHRSVSWYQQTPGQGLQFLFEYFSETQRNKGNFPGRFSGRQFSNSRSEMNVSTLELGDSALYLCASSPYPAGTMNTEAFFGQGTRLTVV.

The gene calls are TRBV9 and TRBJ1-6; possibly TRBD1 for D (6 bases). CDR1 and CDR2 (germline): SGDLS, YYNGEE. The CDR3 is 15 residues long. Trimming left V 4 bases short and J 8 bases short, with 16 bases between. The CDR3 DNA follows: TGTGCCAGCAGCTCCATGGAGGGGGGATATTCACCCCTCCACTTT. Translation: CASSSMEGGYSPLHF.

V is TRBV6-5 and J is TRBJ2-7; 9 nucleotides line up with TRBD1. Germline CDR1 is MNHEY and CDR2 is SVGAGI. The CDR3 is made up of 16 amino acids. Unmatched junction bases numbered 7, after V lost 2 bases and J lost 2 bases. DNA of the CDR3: TGTGCCAGCAGTTACGTGTGGACAGGGGTACCCTACGAGCAGTACTTC. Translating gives CASSYVWTGVPYEQYF.

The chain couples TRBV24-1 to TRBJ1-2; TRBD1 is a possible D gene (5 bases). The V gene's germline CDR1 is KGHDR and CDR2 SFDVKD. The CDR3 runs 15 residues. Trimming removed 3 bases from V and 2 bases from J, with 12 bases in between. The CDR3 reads CATSDPGRGNYGYTF. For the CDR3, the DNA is TGTGCCACCAGTGATCCAGGACGGGGGAACTATGGCTACACCTTC.

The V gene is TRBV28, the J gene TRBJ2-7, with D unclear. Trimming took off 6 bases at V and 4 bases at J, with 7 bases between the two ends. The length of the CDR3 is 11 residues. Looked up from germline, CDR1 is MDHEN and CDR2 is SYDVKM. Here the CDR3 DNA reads TGTGCCAGCAGGGGCACGTACGAGCAGTACTTC. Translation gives CASRGTYEQYF.